The 32 T cell receptor beta chains reported below all come from one sample, sequenced in a study of regulatory T cells in long-lasting Graves disease. Time point of the sample: newly diagnosed GD, antithyroid drugs for less than 3 months. Following extraction of RNA from PBMCs, that RNA was used to make the TCR library. For TCR beta, libraries came from iRepertoire HTBI primers and Arm-PCR of CDR3 regions. TCRdb reprocessed the multiplex PCR reads with MiXCR, giving one entry per CDR3 protein. This table has approximately 300,000 distinct CDR3 sequences, 15% to 20% appearing once. The sample in question was peripheral blood mononuclear cells (PBMCs), obtained at new diagnosis, from a patient treated with antithyroid drugs. The receptors stem from a female donor with Graves disease.

V is TRBV6-1 and J is TRBJ1-5; D might be TRBD1 (5 bases). CDR1 is MNHNS and CDR2 is SASEGT in the germline V gene. V lost 3 bases to trimming and J lost 1 base, with 7 bases between them. The length of the CDR3 is 14 residues. CDR3 DNA sequence: TGTGCCAGCAGTGACAGGGTGAGCAATCAGCCCCAGCATTTT. It encodes CASSDRVSNQPQHF.

This clonotype was counted at least ten times. This chain's CDR3 is CASSPEGPGHGYTF. CDR3 nucleotide sequence: TGTGCCAGCAGCCCAGAGGGGCCAGGGCATGGCTACACCTTC. The chain combines TRBV2 with TRBJ1-2; TRBD1 is a possible D gene (5 bases). The CDR3 sequence is 14 residues long. The germline CDR1 and CDR2 sequences are SNHLY and FYNNEI. V lost 6 bases, J lost 6 bases, and 17 bases lay in between.

This clonotype was detected many times. V is TRBV3-1 and J is TRBJ1-1, with D unclear. Germline lookup yields CDR1 LGHDT and CDR2 YNNKEL (reference sequence). Trimming removed 4 bases at V and 11 bases at J, with 14 bases between. The CDR3 sequence is 12 residues long. The CDR3 DNA follows: TGTGCCAGCAGCCCACGGGGTGCTCGGGCTTTCTTT. Translated, it gives CASSPRGARAFF.

The chain employs TRBV3-1 and TRBJ1-4, with a weak D call TRBD1 (5 bases). Trimming removed 1 base at V and 6 bases at J, with 12 bases between. The CDR3 covers 15 residues. CDR1 and CDR2 (germline): LGHDT, YNNKEL (reference sequence). This CDR3 is CASSQGFREHEKLFF. The CDR3 DNA follows: TGTGCCAGCAGCCAAGGTTTCAGGGAACATGAAAAACTGTTTTTT.

This clonotype was picked up many times. The J gene is TRBJ2-1, the V gene TRBV28; 8 bases are a match to TRBD2. The CDR3 has 15 residues. V lost 7 bases and J lost 5; bases outside the gene matches: 10. Looked up from germline, CDR1 is MDHEN and CDR2 is SYDVKM. The CDR3 here is CASTPSGSVDNEQFF. CDR3 DNA sequence: TGTGCCAGCACTCCAAGCGGGAGTGTCGACAATGAGCAGTTCTTC.

The chain employs TRBV7-2 and TRBJ1-2; D is possibly TRBD1 (6 bases). Germline V CDR1 and CDR2: SGHTA, FQGNSA. V lost 5 bases and J lost 10, with 17 bases in between. The CDR3 has 13 amino acids. The CDR3 region has the DNA TGTGCCAGCAGCCCCTCTCGGGACACGGTCTACACCTTC. Protein sequence: CASSPSRDTVYTF.

In its sample, this clonotype was seen once. The rearrangement uses TRBV2 and TRBJ1-1, with D uncertain. The CDR3 contains 16 residues. The ends were cut back, 4 bases at V and 0 bases at J, with 15 bases in the middle. The germline V gene encodes CDR1 SNHLY and CDR2 FYNNEI. The CDR3: CASSVRAESMNTEAFF. CDR3 in DNA: TGTGCCAGCAGTGTTAGGGCAGAAAGCATGAACACTGAAGCTTTCTTT. The full variable domain, its missing parts supplied by reference TRBV2 and TRBJ1-1, is EPEVTQTPSHQVTQMGQEVILRCVPISNHLYFYWYRQILGQKVEFLVSFYNNEISEKSEIFDDQFSVERPDGSNFTLKIRSTKLEDSAMYFCASSVRAESMNTEAFFGQGTRLTVV.

This clonotype was counted ten times or more. This chain links TRBV29-1 with TRBJ2-1; 11 bases fit TRBD2. The length of the CDR3 is 15 residues. The germline V gene has CDR1 SQVTM and CDR2 ANQGSEA. CDR3 DNA sequence: TGCAGTGATGGACTAGCGGGCCTCTCCTACAATGAGCAGTTCTTC. This sequence encodes CSDGLAGLSYNEQFF.

The chain links TRBV6-2 or TRBV6-3 to TRBJ1-3, with D possibly TRBD1 on 6 matching bases. Deletions cut 2 bases from V and 0 bases from J, with 11 bases between. The CDR3 is 16 residues long. Germline V gene data show CDR1 as MNHEY and CDR2 as SVGEGT. The CDR3 sequence is CASSYDRRVSGNTIYF. The CDR3, as DNA: TGTGCCAGCAGTTACGACAGGCGAGTCTCTGGAAACACCATATATTTT.

This clonotype showed up many times. The chain couples TRBV5-1 to TRBJ2-7; the match to TRBD1 covers 8 bases. Trimming at V came to 4 bases and at J to 6 bases, leaving 15 bases not matched to a gene. The CDR3 length is 16 residues. Per germline, CDR1 SGHRS and CDR2 YFSETQ. The CDR3 DNA reads as TGCGCCAGCAGCCCCCGGACAGGGACATCTCTTGGCGAGCAGTACTTC. Protein product: CASSPRTGTSLGEQYF.

This clonotype was counted at least ten times. V is TRBV6-5 and J is TRBJ1-2, with 7 bases identical to TRBD1. CDR1 is MNHEY, CDR2 SVGAGI, per germline. The V and J ends lost 0 bases and 5 bases, in that order; junction bases with no gene match: 9. This CDR3 contains 16 residues. CDR3 region: CASSYSRGGTPYGYTF. The CDR3 nucleotides read TGTGCCAGCAGTTACTCGAGAGGGGGCACCCCTTATGGCTACACCTTC.

This clonotype appeared many times. This chain links TRBV11-3 with TRBJ1-1; D unresolved. CDR3 length equals 13 residues. Germline CDR1 and CDR2: SGHNT and YENEEA. Trimming stripped 2 bases from V and 4 bases from J, with 8 bases between. CDR3 nucleotide sequence: TGTGCCAGCAGCTTAAACAGACTCACTGAAGCTTTCTTT. This translates into CASSLNRLTEAFF.

This clonotype was seen only a few times. The rearrangement uses TRBV5-6 and TRBJ2-1; possible D gene TRBD2, 6 bases. CDR1 is SGHDT and CDR2 is YYEEEE in the germline V gene. CDR3 length: 16 residues. V was trimmed by 3 bases and J by 0 bases, leaving 13 bases between them. The CDR3 DNA reads as TGTGCCAGCAGCTCTGTAGCGGTCAGCTCCTACAATGAGCAGTTCTTC. The encoded protein is CASSSVAVSSYNEQFF.

This clonotype appeared many times. The rearrangement links TRBV28 to TRBJ2-3, with 12 bases matching TRBD2. The CDR3 loop spans 17 amino acids. The V gene end was trimmed by 7 bases and the J gene end by 6 bases; junction bases not matched to a gene: 14. The germline V gene has CDR1 MDHEN and CDR2 SYDVKM. Written as DNA, the CDR3 is TGTGCCAGCAACGCACTAGCGGGAGGCCTCGTGGCGGATACGCAGTATTTT. It encodes CASNALAGGLVADTQYF. The variable domain in full, with the rest retrieved from reference TRBV28 and TRBJ2-3, is DVKVTQSSRYLVKRTGEKVFLECVQDMDHENMFWYRQDPGLGLRLIYFSYDVKMKEKGDIPEGYSVSREKKERFSLILESASTNQTSMYLCASNALAGGLVADTQYFGPGTRLTVL.

This clonotype occurred many times. This CDR3 is CASGPDRPRTGELFF. In nucleotides, the CDR3 is TGTGCTAGTGGACCTGACAGGCCTCGCACCGGGGAGCTGTTTTTT. The rearrangement joins TRBV12-5 to TRBJ2-2; the D gene is possibly TRBD1 (6 bases). Trimming took off 6 bases at V and 4 bases at J, with 15 bases between the two ends. This CDR3 is 15 amino acids long. Germline V gives CDR1 LGHNT, CDR2 FRNRAP.

A word on this clonotype: A much bigger clone sits one base away, suggesting this may be a read error. The chain has TRBV11-2 and TRBJ2-3, with 11 bases lining up with TRBD2. The CDR3 length is 13 residues. The germline gives CDR1 SGHAT, CDR2 FQNNGV. This CDR3 reads CAGSSSGGNTQYF. CDR3 sequence (DNA): TGTGCCGGCAGCTCTAGCGGGGGGAATACGCAGTATTTT.

Of note for this clonotype: It may be a read error: a sequence one base away is much more abundant. V is TRBV12-3 or TRBV12-4 and J is TRBJ1-6; D gene ambiguous. The V end lost 4 bases, the J end lost 13 bases, and 23 bases lay between the germline ends. This CDR3 contains 16 residues. This CDR3 reads CASSSLQTGGIAPLHF. CDR3 bases: TGTGCCAGCAGTTCTCTACAGACCGGTGGAATTGCGCCCCTCCACTTT.

In its sample, this clonotype was seen many times. V and J are TRBV20-1 and TRBJ1-3; TRBD1 aligns across 7 bases. The CDR3 has 14 residues. The ends lost 7 bases at V and 0 bases at J; junction bases unmatched: 6. CDR1 and CDR2 from the germline V gene are DFQATT and SNEGSKA (reference sequence). In DNA form, the CDR3 reads TGCAGTGGGGCGGGACAGCTCTCTGGAAACACCATATATTTT. Translated, it gives CSGAGQLSGNTIYF.

The J gene is TRBJ2-2, the V gene TRBV30; D is possibly TRBD2 (6 bases). Trimming shortened V by 3 bases and J by 3 bases, and 8 bases separated the two germline ends. CDR3 length equals 13 residues. CDR1 is GTSNPN and CDR2 is SVGIG in the germline V gene (reference sequence). The CDR3, as DNA: TGTGCCTGGAGCGGGGGTTACACCGGGGAGCTGTTTTTT. It specifies CAWSGGYTGELFF.

This clonotype appeared many times. The chain recombines TRBV29-1 with TRBJ2-7, with D possibly matching TRBD2 (6 bases). The CDR3 has 13 amino acids. V shed 4 bases and J shed 3 bases, with 13 bases lying between them. Per the germline V gene, CDR1 is SQVTM and CDR2 is ANQGSEA. The DNA of the CDR3 is TGCAGCGTTGTGGGCGGGGAAAGCTACGAGCAGTACTTC. Residues: CSVVGGESYEQYF.

This clonotype was found many times. The J gene is TRBJ2-3, the V gene TRBV30, with TRBD1 matching over 9 bases. CDR3 length equals 13 residues. The germline V gene has CDR1 GTSNPN and CDR2 SVGIG (reference sequence). J was trimmed by 5 bases and V by 4 bases; bases with no gene match: 4. For the CDR3, the DNA is TGTGCCTGGAACGGACAGGGGAGAGATACGCAGTATTTT. Its translation is CAWNGQGRDTQYF.

With regard to this clonotype: An end of the junction differs from the germline gene, which may be a read error. J is TRBJ1-1 and V is TRBV9; a weak D match, TRBD1 (5 bases). Germline V gives CDR1 SGDLS, CDR2 YYNGEE. The CDR3 contains 14 residues. The CDR3 reads CAGSSQGRGYEAFF. DNA of the CDR3: TGTGCCGGCAGCTCTCAAGGACGGGGGTACGAAGCTTTCTTT.

This clonotype has a count of ten or more. V is TRBV12-3 or TRBV12-4 and J is TRBJ1-1, with 8 bases matching TRBD1. This CDR3 has 14 residues. Losses at the gene ends were 5 bases for V and 2 bases for J; bases not matched to a gene: 4. CDR3 sequence reads: CASSRQGLNTEAFF. The CDR3 DNA reads as TGTGCCAGCAGTCGACAGGGGCTAAACACTGAAGCTTTCTTT.

The sample holds many counts of this clonotype. The chain uses TRBV28 and TRBJ2-7; D is ambiguous. The CDR3 consists of 12 residues. V dropped 3 bases and J dropped 4 bases, with 7 bases sitting between them. Germline V gives CDR1 MDHEN, CDR2 SYDVKM. The CDR3 DNA follows: TGTGCCAGCAGTTTCCCAGAGTACGAGCAGTACTTC. It translates to CASSFPEYEQYF.

The chain links TRBV7-2 to TRBJ2-7; D is unclear. The germline V gene has CDR1 SGHTA and CDR2 FQGNSA. Trimming shortened V by 5 bases and J by 11 bases, and 19 bases separated the two germline ends. The CDR3 covers 13 residues. CDR3 amino acids: CASSDQEGRNKYF. CDR3 nucleotide sequence: TGTGCCAGCAGCGACCAGGAAGGCCGCAATAAGTACTTC. Full variable domain (remainder filled in from reference TRBV7-2 and TRBJ2-7): GAGVSQSPSNKVTEKGKDVELRCDPISGHTALYWYRQSLGQGLEFLIYFQGNSAPDKSGLPSDRFSAERTGGSVSTLTIQRTQQEDSAVYLCASSDQEGRNKYFGPGTRLTVT.

This clonotype showed up many times. V usage is TRBV7-9 and J usage is TRBJ2-7; D is unclear. Trimming left V 5 bases short and J 3 bases short, with 17 bases between. Germline V gene lookup returns CDR1 SEHNR and CDR2 FQNEAQ (reference sequence). The CDR3 spans 15 residues. CDR3 protein: CASSPPGVILYEQYF. CDR3 bases: TGTGCCAGCAGCCCCCCGGGTGTAATCCTCTACGAGCAGTACTTC.

V gene TRBV6-1 combines with J gene TRBJ2-1, with TRBD1 matching over 12 bases. Germline CDR1 and CDR2: MNHNS and SASEGT. V lost 9 bases and J lost 8; bases outside the gene matches: 8. The CDR3 extends over 14 amino acids. The CDR3 loop is CARPRDRGLYEQFF. CDR3 nucleotide sequence: TGTGCCAGGCCCCGGGACAGGGGGCTGTATGAGCAGTTCTTC.

This clonotype was counted between two and nine times. The rearrangement uses TRBV5-4 and TRBJ2-7, with D perhaps matching TRBD2 (6 bases). Germline loops: CDR1 SGHNT, CDR2 YYREEE (reference sequence). The CDR3 length is 14 residues. V was trimmed by 4 bases and J by 3 bases, leaving 14 bases between them. CDR3 loop: CASSPEGEFYEQYF. The CDR3 DNA is TGTGCCAGCAGCCCGGAGGGAGAATTCTACGAGCAGTACTTC.

This clonotype appeared many times. An end of the junction differs from the germline gene, which may be a read error. The chain carries TRBV7-9 and TRBJ2-2; D gene ambiguous. CDR3 length: 13 amino acids. Germline assignment: CDR1 SEHNR and CDR2 FQNEAQ (reference sequence). The CDR3: CASSLVGPGELFF. CDR3 bases: TGTGCCAGCAGCTTAGTAGGCCCCGGAGAGCTGTTTTTT.

This clonotype was detected only once. J is TRBJ2-7 and V is TRBV4-1, with TRBD2 identical over 7 bases. The CDR3 loop spans 17 amino acids. The trim removed 2 bases at V and 0 bases at J, leaving 10 bases unmatched. Germline CDR1 MGHRA, CDR2 YSYEKL. In DNA form, the CDR3 reads TGCGCCAGCAGCCAATTATGGATAGCGGGCGACTCCTACGAGCAGTACTTC. Residues: CASSQLWIAGDSYEQYF.

This clonotype appeared a few times. The gene calls are TRBV28 and TRBJ1-1; D is unclear. The germline V and J ends were trimmed by 0 bases and 11 bases, with 13 bases remaining between them. The CDR3 covers 13 residues. CDR1 is MDHEN and CDR2 is SYDVKM in the germline V gene. CDR3 sequence (DNA): TGTGCCAGCAGTTTATGGTCCGTTTTGCAGGCTTTCTTT. This encodes CASSLWSVLQAFF.

The sample holds many counts of this clonotype. This rearrangement joins TRBV13 to TRBJ2-7, with unresolved D. Germline CDR1 and CDR2: PRHDT and FYEKMQ (reference sequence). The CDR3 is 12 amino acids. The germline V and J ends were trimmed by 5 bases and 6 bases, with 11 bases remaining between them. The CDR3 nucleotides are TGTGCCAGCAGCCATCCCGGTCGCGAGCAGTACTTC. This gives the protein CASSHPGREQYF.